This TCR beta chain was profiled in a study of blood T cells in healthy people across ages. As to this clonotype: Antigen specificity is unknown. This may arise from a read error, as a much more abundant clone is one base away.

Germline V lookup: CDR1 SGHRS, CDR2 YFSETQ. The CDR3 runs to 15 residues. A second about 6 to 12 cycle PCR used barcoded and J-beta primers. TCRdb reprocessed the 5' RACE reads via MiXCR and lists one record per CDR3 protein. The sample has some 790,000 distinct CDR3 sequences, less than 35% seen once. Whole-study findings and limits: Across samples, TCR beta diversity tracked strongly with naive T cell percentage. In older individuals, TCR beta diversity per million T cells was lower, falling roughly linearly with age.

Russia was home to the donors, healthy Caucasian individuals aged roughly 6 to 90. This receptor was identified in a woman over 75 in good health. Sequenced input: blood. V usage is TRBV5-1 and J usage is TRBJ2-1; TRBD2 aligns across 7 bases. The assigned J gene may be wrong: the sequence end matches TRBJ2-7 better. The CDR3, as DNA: TGCGCCAGCAGGGATTCCGGGACTATCTACAATGAGCAGTACTTC. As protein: CASRDSGTIYNEQYF.